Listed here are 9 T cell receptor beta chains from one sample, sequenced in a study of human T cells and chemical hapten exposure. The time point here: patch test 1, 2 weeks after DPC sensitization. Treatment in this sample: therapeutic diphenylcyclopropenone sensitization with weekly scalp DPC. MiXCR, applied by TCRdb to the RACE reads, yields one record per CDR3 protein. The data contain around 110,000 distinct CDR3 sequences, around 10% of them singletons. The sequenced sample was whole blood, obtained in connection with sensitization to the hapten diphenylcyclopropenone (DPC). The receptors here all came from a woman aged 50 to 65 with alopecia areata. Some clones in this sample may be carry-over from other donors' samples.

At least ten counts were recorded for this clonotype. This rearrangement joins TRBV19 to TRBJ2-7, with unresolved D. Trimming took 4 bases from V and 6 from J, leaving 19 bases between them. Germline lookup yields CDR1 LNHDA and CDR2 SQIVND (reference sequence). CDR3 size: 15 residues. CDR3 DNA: TGTGCCAGTAGTACCGTGACGACCATGTTCGGCGAGCAGTACTTC. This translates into CASSTVTTMFGEQYF.

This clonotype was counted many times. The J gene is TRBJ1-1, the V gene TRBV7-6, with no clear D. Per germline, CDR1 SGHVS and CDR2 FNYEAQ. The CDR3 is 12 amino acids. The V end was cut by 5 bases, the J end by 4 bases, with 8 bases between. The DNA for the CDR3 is TGTGCCAGCAGCCGCCCCGGCACTGAAGCTTTCTTT. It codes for CASSRPGTEAFF.

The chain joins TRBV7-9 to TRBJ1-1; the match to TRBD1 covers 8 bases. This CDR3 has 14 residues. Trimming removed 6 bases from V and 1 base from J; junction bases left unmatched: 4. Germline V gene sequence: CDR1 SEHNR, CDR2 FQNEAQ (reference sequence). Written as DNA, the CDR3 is TGTGCCAGCAGAATGACAGGGGAGAACACTGAAGCTTTCTTT. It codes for CASRMTGENTEAFF.

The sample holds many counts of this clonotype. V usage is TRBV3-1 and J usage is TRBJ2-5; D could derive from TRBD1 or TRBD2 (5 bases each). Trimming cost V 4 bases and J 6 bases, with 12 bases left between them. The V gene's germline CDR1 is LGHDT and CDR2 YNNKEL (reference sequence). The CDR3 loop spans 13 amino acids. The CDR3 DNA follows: TGTGCCAGCAGCCCTCGGGACCCGAAGACCCAGTACTTC. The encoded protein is CASSPRDPKTQYF.

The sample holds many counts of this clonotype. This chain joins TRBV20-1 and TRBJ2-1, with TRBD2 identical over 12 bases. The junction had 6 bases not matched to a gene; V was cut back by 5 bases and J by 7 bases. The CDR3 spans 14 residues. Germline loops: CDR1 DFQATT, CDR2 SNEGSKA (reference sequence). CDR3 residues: CSAPGLAGTNEQFF. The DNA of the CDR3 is TGCAGTGCTCCCGGACTAGCGGGAACGAATGAGCAGTTCTTC.

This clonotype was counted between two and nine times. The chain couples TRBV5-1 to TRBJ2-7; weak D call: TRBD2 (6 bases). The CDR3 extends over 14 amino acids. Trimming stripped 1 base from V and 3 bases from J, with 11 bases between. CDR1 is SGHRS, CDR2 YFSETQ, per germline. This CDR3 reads CASSLSGEFYEQYF. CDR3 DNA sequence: TGCGCCAGCAGCTTGTCGGGAGAGTTCTACGAGCAGTACTTC.

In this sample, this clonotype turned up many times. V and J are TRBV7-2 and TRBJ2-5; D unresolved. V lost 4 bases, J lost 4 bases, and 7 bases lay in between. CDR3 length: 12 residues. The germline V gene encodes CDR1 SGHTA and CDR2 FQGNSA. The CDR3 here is CASSSTGETQYF. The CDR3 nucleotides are TGTGCCAGCAGCTCGACTGGAGAGACCCAGTACTTC.

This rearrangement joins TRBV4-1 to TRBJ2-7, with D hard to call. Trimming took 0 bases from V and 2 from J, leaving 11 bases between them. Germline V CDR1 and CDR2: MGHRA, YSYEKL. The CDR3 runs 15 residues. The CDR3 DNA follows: TGCGCCAGCAGCCAAGATCTGGGCTTCGCCTACGAGCAGTACTTC. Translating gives CASSQDLGFAYEQYF.

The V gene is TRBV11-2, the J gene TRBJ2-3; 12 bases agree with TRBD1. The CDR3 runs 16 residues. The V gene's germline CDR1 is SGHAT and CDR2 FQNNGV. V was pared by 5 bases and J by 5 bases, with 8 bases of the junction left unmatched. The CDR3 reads CASSPGDRGRVDTQYF. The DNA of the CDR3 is TGTGCCAGCAGCCCCGGGGACAGGGGGCGAGTAGATACGCAGTATTTT.